The 29 T cell receptor beta chains given below trace back to one sample, sequenced in a study of OX40 agonist ivuxolimab in advanced cancers. Clones were sequenced by immunoSEQ multiplex PCR, and TCRdb holds only the in-frame ones, with some missing. The sample lists tens of thousands of clones; around nine tenths were seen once. This sample comprised CD4+ or CD8+ T cells sorted from blood, obtained in a trial of the OX40 agonist ivuxolimab. The receptors here all came from an adult with an advanced solid tumor such as melanoma, head and neck, liver or kidney cancer.

This clone has just one count. The rearrangement joins TRBV18 to TRBJ2-7; D remains ambiguous. The CDR3 runs 13 residues. Germline V CDR1 and CDR2: KGHSH, LQKENI. V lost 5 bases and J 3 bases, leaving 11 bases between the germline ends. The DNA of the CDR3 is TGTGCCAGCTCAGCGAACGAGGTCTACGAGCAGTACTTC. It specifies CASSANEVYEQYF. Full variable domain (outside the CDR3, taken from reference TRBV18 and TRBJ2-7): NAGVMQNPRHLVRRRGQEARLRCSPMKGHSHVYWYRQLPEEGLKFMVYLQKENIIDESGMPKERFSAEFPKEGPSILRIQQVVRGDSAAYFCASSANEVYEQYFGPGTRLTVT.

The gene calls are TRBV19 and TRBJ1-2; D call uncertain. The V gene's germline CDR1 is LNHDA and CDR2 SQIVND (reference sequence). Trimming shortened V by 3 bases and J by 4 bases, and 12 bases separated the two germline ends. The CDR3 contains 14 residues. In DNA form, the CDR3 reads TGTGCCAGTAGTATGCGGGGTATCGTCTATGGCTACACCTTC. Encoded protein: CASSMRGIVYGYTF.

The genes are TRBV29-1 and TRBJ2-3; 13 bases match TRBD2. This CDR3 contains 14 residues. Germline V gene lookup returns CDR1 SQVTM and CDR2 ANQGSEA. V trimming: 6 bases; J trimming: 6 bases; junction bases outside the gene matches: 6. The CDR3 DNA sequence: TGCAGCGTGATACGACTAGCGGGAGGTGATACGCAGTATTTT. It is translated as CSVIRLAGGDTQYF.

CDR3 protein: CASSLALSSGKWYNEQFF. The CDR3 nucleotides are TGTGCCAGCAGCTTGGCGCTATCTAGCGGGAAGTGGTACAATGAGCAGTTCTTC. The genes are TRBV5-6 and TRBJ2-1, with TRBD2 matching 9 bases. Germline V lookup: CDR1 SGHDT, CDR2 YYEEEE. The junction had 11 bases not matched to a gene; V was cut back by 0 bases and J by 4 bases. This CDR3 region has 18 residues.

This rearrangement joins TRBV6-5 to TRBJ2-1, with no clear D. Germline loops: CDR1 MNHEY, CDR2 SVGAGI. The CDR3 runs to 13 residues. With 0 bases removed from V and 7 bases from J, the gap between germline ends came to 7 bases. CDR3 sequence (DNA): TGTGCCAGCAGTTACTCGTCCCGGAATGAGCAGTTCTTC. This codes for CASSYSSRNEQFF.

The gene calls are TRBV11-3 and TRBJ2-7; the match to TRBD1 covers 7 bases. The CDR3 covers 15 residues. J lost 1 base, V lost 4 bases, and 7 bases had no gene match. CDR1 and CDR2 (germline): SGHNT, YENEEA. The CDR3: CASSSRPGQSYEQYF. CDR3 nucleotide sequence: TGTGCCAGCAGCTCCCGACCGGGACAGTCCTACGAGCAGTACTTC.

V gene TRBV5-1 combines with J gene TRBJ2-6; 12 nucleotides line up with TRBD1. Germline values: CDR1 SGHRS, CDR2 YFSETQ. The CDR3 sequence is 18 residues long. V shed 4 bases, J shed 2 bases, and the junction held 7 bases outside the gene matches. DNA of the CDR3: TGCGCCAGCAGCCAAGCCGGGACAGGGGGCGCTGGGGCCAACGTCCTGACTTTC. Protein sequence: CASSQAGTGGAGANVLTF.

The chain couples TRBV6-5 to TRBJ2-7; D is perhaps TRBD1 (6 bases). The CDR3 consists of 13 residues. From germline, CDR1 is MNHEY and CDR2 SVGAGI. V gave up 6 bases and J gave up 2 bases, with 11 bases separating them. In nucleotides, the CDR3 is TGTGCCAGCAGGTCAGACAGGACCTACGAGCAGTACTTC. This encodes CASRSDRTYEQYF.

The chain uses TRBV5-1 and TRBJ2-7; D is ambiguous. V lost 0 bases and J 0 bases, leaving 7 bases between the germline ends. The germline V gene encodes CDR1 SGHRS and CDR2 YFSETQ. This CDR3 is built from 14 residues. The CDR3: CASSLETNSYEQYF. The CDR3 bases are TGCGCCAGCAGCTTGGAGACAAACTCCTACGAGCAGTACTTC.

The V and J genes are TRBV12-5 and TRBJ2-1; a possible D gene is TRBD2 (6 bases). CDR3 length: 16 amino acids. The V end lost 5 bases, the J end lost 8 bases, and 22 bases lay between the germline ends. Germline V lookup: CDR1 LGHNT, CDR2 FRNRAP. The CDR3 is CASGPGVGGIWYEQFF. The CDR3 DNA follows: TGTGCTAGTGGTCCTGGGGTGGGGGGTATATGGTATGAGCAGTTCTTC.

The chain couples TRBV11-3 to TRBJ2-5; TRBD2 is a possible D gene (6 bases). Germline V lookup: CDR1 SGHNT, CDR2 YENEEA. V dropped 5 bases and J dropped 4 bases, with 29 bases sitting between them. This CDR3 contains 19 residues. The CDR3 sequence is CASSLLAGLGATSSETQYF. The DNA for the CDR3 is TGTGCCAGCAGCCTCCTCGCGGGGTTGGGAGCCACGTCCTCAGAGACCCAGTACTTC.

The chain joins TRBV5-6 to TRBJ2-3; TRBD2 agrees at 10 bases. This CDR3 has 17 residues. Per germline, CDR1 SGHDT and CDR2 YYEEEE. The V gene end was trimmed by 1 base and the J gene end by 4 bases; junction bases not matched to a gene: 9. As DNA, the CDR3 is TGTGCCAGCAGCTTGCGTCCTAGCGGGAGTTCTGCAGATACGCAGTATTTT. This encodes CASSLRPSGSSADTQYF.

This chain links TRBV18 with TRBJ1-1; D is undetermined. Trimming cost V 3 bases and J 3 bases, with 14 bases left between them. CDR1 is KGHSH, CDR2 LQKENI, per germline. The CDR3 contains 15 residues. CDR3 region: CASSPVSQSYTEAFF. The CDR3 DNA follows: TGTGCCAGCTCACCTGTAAGTCAGTCCTACACTGAAGCTTTCTTT.

The chain carries TRBV18 and TRBJ2-5; D is ambiguous. The CDR3 spans 14 residues. V lost 3 bases and J lost 1, with 9 bases in between. Germline V gives CDR1 KGHSH, CDR2 LQKENI. Here the CDR3 DNA reads TGTGCCAGCTCACCTCGACGGACCCAAGAGACCCAGTACTTC. Translating gives CASSPRRTQETQYF.

CDR3 sequence: CASSFGGPNEKLFF. The DNA for the CDR3 is TGTGCCAGCAGCTTCGGGGGGCCTAATGAAAAACTGTTTTTT. V and J are TRBV7-2 and TRBJ1-4; TRBD1 might be the D (6 bases). Trimming stripped 3 bases from V and 3 bases from J, with 8 bases between. Germline loops: CDR1 SGHTA, CDR2 FQGNSA. CDR3 length: 14 residues.

J is TRBJ2-5 and V is TRBV10-1, with unresolved D. The CDR3 has 14 residues. Germline V gene sequence: CDR1 WNHNN, CDR2 SYGVQD (reference sequence). V lost 4 bases to trimming and J lost 2 bases, with 11 bases between them. In DNA, the CDR3 is TGCGCCAGCAGTGGAAGTGGACCTCAAGAGACCCAGTACTTC. As protein: CASSGSGPQETQYF.

This chain uses TRBV27 with TRBJ2-7; tentatively, D is TRBD1 (5 bases). Trimming left V 4 bases short and J 1 base short, with 11 bases between. The germline gives CDR1 MNHEY, CDR2 SMNVEV (reference sequence). This CDR3 is 14 amino acids long. The CDR3 sequence is CASSSRQGSYEQYF. Here the CDR3 DNA reads TGTGCCAGCAGTTCCCGGCAGGGTTCCTACGAGCAGTACTTC.

In DNA form, the CDR3 reads TGCGCCAGCAGTGAGTCTATGGTGTTAGGACGGAGCTTGAACACTGAAGCTTTCTTT. This sequence encodes CASSESMVLGRSLNTEAFF. V usage is TRBV10-2 and J usage is TRBJ1-1; D is unresolved. Germline V CDR1 and CDR2: WSHSY, SAAADI. Trimming shortened V by 0 bases and J by 0 bases, and 20 bases separated the two germline ends. The CDR3 sequence is 19 residues long.

This sequence joins TRBV6-1 and TRBJ1-2; tentative D call: TRBD1 (6 bases). This CDR3 comprises 13 residues. Deletions cut 6 bases from V and 4 bases from J, with 12 bases between. Germline values: CDR1 MNHNS, CDR2 SASEGT. The chain's CDR3 is CASRATGLYGYTF. The CDR3 DNA sequence: TGTGCCAGCAGAGCCACAGGGCTCTATGGCTACACCTTC.

This clone has a single count. The chain couples TRBV11-3 to TRBJ2-3, with D maybe TRBD1 (6 bases). From germline, CDR1 is SGHNT and CDR2 YENEEA. The V end was cut by 4 bases, the J end by 6 bases, with 11 bases between. This CDR3 has 13 amino acids. CDR3 region: CASSYRDMDTQYF. CDR3 DNA sequence: TGTGCCAGCAGCTACCGGGACATGGATACGCAGTATTTT.

This clone was seen a single time. The CDR3 sequence: CASSKQVDPGYGYTF. The DNA of the CDR3 is TGTGCCAGTAGTAAACAGGTGGATCCCGGCTATGGCTACACCTTC. V gene TRBV19 combines with J gene TRBJ1-2; TRBD1 is a possible D gene (5 bases). Trimming took 4 bases from V and 4 from J, leaving 16 bases between them. The CDR3 length is 15 residues. From germline, CDR1 is LNHDA and CDR2 SQIVND (reference sequence).

The gene calls are TRBV18 and TRBJ2-2; possibly TRBD1 for D (6 bases). Germline CDR1 reads KGHSH; CDR2 reads LQKENI. Trimming removed 0 bases from V and 4 bases from J, with 12 bases in between. This CDR3 contains 16 residues. The CDR3 here is CASSPPSGVGTGELFF. Here the CDR3 DNA reads TGTGCCAGCTCACCACCGTCAGGGGTGGGCACCGGGGAGCTGTTTTTT.

The chain employs TRBV2 and TRBJ2-1; 11 bases map to TRBD2. The CDR3 sequence is 14 residues long. J gave up 7 bases and V 5 bases, and 4 bases lay outside the gene matches. Germline V gene data show CDR1 as SNHLY and CDR2 as FYNNEI. CDR3 residues: CASSLLAGENEQFF. In DNA form, the CDR3 reads TGTGCCAGCAGTTTACTAGCGGGAGAGAATGAGCAGTTCTTC.

The V call is TRBV19, the J call TRBJ2-6; D may be TRBD1 (6 bases). Per the germline V gene, CDR1 is LNHDA and CDR2 is SQIVND (reference sequence). Trimming pared 4 bases from V and 0 bases from J, leaving 13 bases between. This CDR3 is built from 17 residues. Written as DNA, the CDR3 is TGTGCCAGTAGTACCCGACAGGAAATCTCTGGGGCCAACGTCCTGACTTTC. Translation: CASSTRQEISGANVLTF.

With regard to this clone: The sample has other DNA sequences that encode this CDR3 too. The rearrangement links TRBV7-2 to TRBJ2-5, with no clear D. The CDR3 runs 15 residues. Germline CDR1 and CDR2: SGHTA and FQGNSA. Trimming cost V 1 base and J 0 bases, with 9 bases left between them. The CDR3 nucleotides read TGTGCCAGCAGCTTAGTGGGTGGATACCAAGAGACCCAGTACTTC. It specifies CASSLVGGYQETQYF.

The V gene is TRBV18, the J gene TRBJ1-5, with D perhaps TRBD1 (6 bases). This CDR3 spans 15 amino acids. From germline, CDR1 is KGHSH and CDR2 LQKENI. V lost 4 bases to trimming and J lost 4 bases, with 14 bases between them. The CDR3 DNA sequence: TGTGCCAGCTCACTAATGGACAGTGGTAATCAGCCCCAGCATTTT. Its protein product is CASSLMDSGNQPQHF. The full variable domain, with the rest looked up from reference TRBV18 and TRBJ1-5, is NAGVMQNPRHLVRRRGQEARLRCSPMKGHSHVYWYRQLPEEGLKFMVYLQKENIIDESGMPKERFSAEFPKEGPSILRIQQVVRGDSAAYFCASSLMDSGNQPQHFGDGTRLSIL.

The chain has TRBV7-9 and TRBJ1-1, with TRBD1 matching over 7 bases. This CDR3 spans 18 amino acids. Germline V gene data show CDR1 as SEHNR and CDR2 as FQNEAQ (reference sequence). V dropped 7 bases and J dropped 2; count of bases not matched to a gene: 19. CDR3 sequence reads: CASTLMGGNRGPNTEAFF. The CDR3 bases are TGTGCCAGCACCCTGATGGGAGGGAACAGGGGTCCCAACACTGAAGCTTTCTTT.

The chain employs TRBV4-1 and TRBJ1-5; the D is unclear. This CDR3 region has 15 residues. V lost 0 bases and J lost 6, with 12 bases in between. Looked up from germline, CDR1 is MGHRA and CDR2 is YSYEKL. Written as DNA, the CDR3 is TGCGCCAGCAGCCAAGATCCTGGAGGGATTCAGCCCCAGCATTTT. It specifies CASSQDPGGIQPQHF.

CDR3: CASSLGGWSTEAFF. CDR3 bases: TGTGCCAGCAGCCTAGGTGGGTGGTCTACTGAAGCTTTCTTT. The chain is built from TRBV7-9 and TRBJ1-1; D not resolved. Trimming pared 5 bases from V and 5 bases from J, leaving 15 bases between. Per germline, CDR1 SEHNR and CDR2 FQNEAQ (reference sequence). The length of the CDR3 is 14 residues.